The 16 T cell receptor beta chains below all came from one sample that was sequenced in a study of blood T cells in healthy people across ages. Alongside a J-beta primer mix, a sample-barcoded 5' primer served in a second PCR lasting 7 to 11 cycles. TCRdb redid the calling of the 5' RACE reads with MiXCR, one entry per CDR3 protein. The sample lists 1.2 million to 1.5 million distinct CDR3 sequences, about 43% occurring once. The sample comprised blood. The receptors here all came from a woman aged 18 to 35 in good health.

A remark on this clonotype: The junction does not match germline at one end; this may be a read error. This rearrangement joins TRBV7-6 to TRBJ2-1; D uncertain. Germline V gives CDR1 SGHVS, CDR2 FNYEAQ. CDR3 length equals 13 residues. CDR3 protein: CASNLLLNNEQFF. In DNA, the CDR3 is TGTGCCAGCAACTTATTGCTCAACAATGAGCAGTTCTTC. Drawing the rest from reference TRBV7-6 and TRBJ2-1, the complete variable domain is GAGVSQSPRYKVTKRGQDVALRCDPISGHVSLYWYRQALGQGPEFLTYFNYEAQQDKSGLPNDRFSAERPEGSISTLTIQRTEQRDSAMYRCASNLLLNNEQFFGPGTRLTVL.

Of note for this clonotype: This may arise from a read error, as a much more abundant clone is one base away. V gene TRBV4-1 combines with J gene TRBJ2-7; 7 nucleotides align to TRBD2. After removal of 2 bases from V and 7 bases from J, the junction contained 8 bases not matched to a gene. This CDR3 is 14 amino acids long. The germline V gene encodes CDR1 MGHRA and CDR2 YSYEKL. CDR3 sequence reads: CASSQPGTKNEQYF. The CDR3 coding sequence is TGCGCCAGCAGCCAACCCGGGACTAAAAATGAGCAGTACTTC.

CDR3 region: CASSLATGTTQGTQFF. The DNA of the CDR3 is TGTGCCAGCAGCTTAGCGACCGGGACTACCCAAGGGACCCAGTTCTTC. The V call is TRBV7-9, the J call TRBJ2-1, with TRBD2 matching 7 bases. V trimming: 0 bases; J trimming: 13 bases; junction bases outside the gene matches: 15. Germline CDR1 and CDR2: SEHNR and FQNEAQ (reference sequence). The CDR3 runs 16 residues.

This clonotype was seen ten or more times. The chain employs TRBV4-1 and TRBJ2-3, with D unclear. Germline V gene data show CDR1 as MGHRA and CDR2 as YSYEKL. Trimming shortened V by 0 bases and J by 1 base, and 5 bases separated the two germline ends. CDR3 size: 14 residues. This CDR3 is CASSQDAGTDTQYF. CDR3 in DNA: TGCGCCAGCAGCCAAGATGCCGGCACAGATACGCAGTATTTT.

The rearrangement uses TRBV7-2 and TRBJ1-2, with TRBD1 identical over 7 bases. Per the germline V gene, CDR1 is SGHTA and CDR2 is FQGNSA. V dropped 1 base and J dropped 8; count of bases not matched to a gene: 4. The CDR3 extends over 13 amino acids. CDR3 residues: CASSLGRQGGYTF. The DNA of the CDR3 is TGTGCCAGCAGCTTAGGGCGACAGGGAGGCTACACCTTC.

The chain links TRBV7-9 to TRBJ2-7; TRBD2 agrees at 11 bases. The length of the CDR3 is 16 residues. Trimming took 2 bases from V and 3 from J; bases not matched to a gene: 6. Germline V gene lookup returns CDR1 SEHNR and CDR2 FQNEAQ (reference sequence). The CDR3: CASSLTSGGSIYEQYF. CDR3 in DNA: TGTGCCAGCAGCTTAACTAGCGGGGGCTCAATCTACGAGCAGTACTTC.

There are a few counts of this clonotype. This chain uses TRBV18 with TRBJ1-2; D gene uncertain. CDR1 KGHSH and CDR2 LQKENI come from the germline V gene. The V gene lost 3 bases and the J gene lost 8 bases, with 19 bases spanning the gap. CDR3 length equals 15 residues. For the CDR3, the DNA is TGTGCCAGCTCACCGGCGGAAGGTGTAGGTGGCGGCTACACCTTC. Amino acids: CASSPAEGVGGGYTF.

V usage is TRBV2 and J usage is TRBJ1-5; TRBD1 might be the D (6 bases). Trimming took 8 bases from V and 5 from J, leaving 13 bases between them. Per the germline V gene, CDR1 is SNHLY and CDR2 is FYNNEI. The CDR3 is 13 amino acids. This CDR3 reads CASRRTADQPQHF. The CDR3 DNA is TGTGCCAGCCGAAGGACAGCTGATCAGCCCCAGCATTTT.

The chain has TRBV20-1 and TRBJ2-1, with D perhaps matching TRBD1 (5 bases). The DNA matches TRBJ2-7 better at its end, which makes the J call doubtful. The V gene's germline CDR1 is DFQATT and CDR2 SNEGSKA (reference sequence). There are 14 residues in the CDR3. The CDR3 sequence is CSGPPQTATYEQYF. DNA for the CDR3: TGCAGTGGGCCCCCACAGACAGCGACCTACGAGCAGTACTTC.

This clonotype occurred once. The V gene is TRBV7-9, the J gene TRBJ2-1, with D perhaps TRBD1 or TRBD2 (6 bases each). V was pared by 7 bases and J by 5 bases, with 9 bases between. The CDR3 is 12 residues long. The germline gives CDR1 SEHNR, CDR2 FQNEAQ (reference sequence). The CDR3 region is CASTRGHNEQFF. As DNA, the CDR3 is TGTGCCAGCACCCGGGGGCACAATGAGCAGTTCTTC. Full variable domain (missing parts from reference TRBV7-9 and TRBJ2-1): DTGVSQNPRHKITKRGQNVTFRCDPISEHNRLYWYRQTLGQGPEFLTYFQNEAQLEKSRLLSDRFSAERPKGSFSTLEIQRTEQGDSAMYLCASTRGHNEQFFGPGTRLTVL.

The V and J genes are TRBV6-5 and TRBJ2-1, with TRBD1 matching 11 bases. The CDR3 length is 16 residues. The V and J ends lost 2 bases and 8 bases, in that order; junction bases with no gene match: 8. The germline V gene encodes CDR1 MNHEY and CDR2 SVGAGI. The CDR3: CASSYHGQGAQDEQFF. CDR3 nucleotides: TGTGCCAGCAGTTACCATGGACAGGGGGCGCAGGATGAGCAGTTCTTC.

The sample holds a few counts of this clonotype. The CDR3: CSARVEGTMNTEAFF. The CDR3 DNA reads as TGCAGTGCTAGAGTCGAGGGGACAATGAACACTGAAGCTTTCTTT. The gene calls are TRBV20-1 and TRBJ1-1; D is perhaps TRBD1 (6 bases). The germline V gene has CDR1 DFQATT and CDR2 SNEGSKA (reference sequence). The CDR3 extends over 15 amino acids. Trimming removed 1 base at V and 0 bases at J, with 12 bases between.

J is TRBJ2-7 and V is TRBV10-3, with D unresolved. The end of the DNA fits TRBJ2-5 better, so the J call may be wrong. The CDR3 is made up of 15 amino acids. Germline V gene sequence: CDR1 ENHRY, CDR2 SYGVKD. CDR3: CAISESIPVGETQYF. The CDR3 DNA sequence: TGTGCCATCAGTGAGTCGATTCCGGTTGGGGAGACCCAGTACTTC.

This clonotype showed up just a few times. This chain connects TRBV4-1 to TRBJ2-6; the D is unclear. Between the trimmed V and J ends, which lost 0 bases and 0 bases, there was a span of 15 bases. The germline V gene has CDR1 MGHRA and CDR2 YSYEKL. The CDR3 is 19 amino acids. The CDR3 DNA is TGCGCCAGCAGCCAAGACCATCACTGGAGAAGCTCTGGGGCCAACGTCCTGACTTTC. Translating it yields CASSQDHHWRSSGANVLTF.

The sample holds many counts of this clonotype. The chain uses TRBV4-1 and TRBJ2-3; TRBD1 matches 10 bases. The germline CDR1 and CDR2 sequences are MGHRA and YSYEKL. The CDR3 is 15 amino acids. Germline trimming cut 1 base from V and 5 bases from J; bases unmatched to any gene: 3. The CDR3 nucleotides read TGCGCCAGCAGCCAAGGACAGGGGGCGGGAGATACGCAGTATTTT. Amino acid sequence: CASSQGQGAGDTQYF.

This clonotype was detected once. J is TRBJ1-1 and V is TRBV29-1, with D tentatively TRBD1 (6 bases). The V gene's germline CDR1 is SQVTM and CDR2 ANQGSEA. The V end lost 5 bases, the J end lost 2 bases, and 18 bases lay between the germline ends. The CDR3 covers 15 residues. The CDR3 nucleotides read TGCAGCGTTCCGGGACACGGATCCCTTAACACTGAAGCTTTCTTT. Encoded protein: CSVPGHGSLNTEAFF. The full variable domain, completed using reference TRBV29-1 and TRBJ1-1, is SAVISQKPSRDICQRGTSLTIQCQVDSQVTMMFWYRQQPGQSLTLIATANQGSEATYESGFVIDKFPISRPNLTFSTLTVSNMSPEDSSIYLCSVPGHGSLNTEAFFGQGTRLTVV.